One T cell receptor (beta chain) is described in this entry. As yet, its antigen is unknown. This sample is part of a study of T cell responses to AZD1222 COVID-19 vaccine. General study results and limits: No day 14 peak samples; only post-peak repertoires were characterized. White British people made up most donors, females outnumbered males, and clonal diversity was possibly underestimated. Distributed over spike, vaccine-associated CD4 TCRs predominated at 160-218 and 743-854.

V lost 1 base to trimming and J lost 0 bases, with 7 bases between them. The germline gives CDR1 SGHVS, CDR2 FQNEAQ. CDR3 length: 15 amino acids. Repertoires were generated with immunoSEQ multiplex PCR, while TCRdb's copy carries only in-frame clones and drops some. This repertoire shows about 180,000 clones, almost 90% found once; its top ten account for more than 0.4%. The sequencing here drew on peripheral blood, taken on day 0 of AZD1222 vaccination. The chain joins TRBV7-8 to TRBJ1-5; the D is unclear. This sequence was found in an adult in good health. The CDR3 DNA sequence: TGTGCCAGCAGCTTAGAGTTCAATAGCAATCAGCCCCAGCATTTT. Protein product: CASSLEFNSNQPQHF. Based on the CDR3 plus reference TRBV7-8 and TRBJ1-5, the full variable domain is GAGVSQSPRYKVAKRGQDVALRCDPISGHVSLFWYQQALGQGPEFLTYFQNEAQLDKSGLPSDRFFAERPEGSVSTLKIQRTQQEDSAVYLCASSLEFNSNQPQHFGDGTRLSIL.